The sequence of this TCR beta chain was determined in a study of T cells in Graves' hyperthyroidism and ophthalmopathy. Study results and limitations: Blood also held most thyroid clonotypes expanded beyond 0.001.

Ophthalmopathy cases met thresholds of Clinical Activity Score at least 3, NOSPECS grade at least 4 and duration under 3 months. This clonotype was seen at least ten times. The antigen is not known. RNA transcripts provided the source from which TCR beta CDR3 regions were amplified. First-round RT-PCR with HTBI primers amplified the TCR CDR3 region. One entry per CDR3 protein, called by TCRdb with MiXCR from the multiplex PCR reads. The table has fewer than 650,000 distinct CDR3 sequences, roughly 15% seen once. The sample comprised blood. This TCR was recovered from a woman aged 40 to 50 with Graves' ophthalmopathy.

CDR3 region: CASRGTGGSNYGYTF. CDR3 coding DNA: TGTGCCAGCAGAGGGACAGGGGGTTCTAACTATGGCTACACCTTC. V usage is TRBV6-1 and J usage is TRBJ1-2; 11 positions agree with TRBD1. Germline trimming cut 6 bases from V and 0 bases from J; bases unmatched to any gene: 3. Germline V gene data show CDR1 as MNHNS and CDR2 as SASEGT. This CDR3 contains 15 residues.